The sequence of this TCR beta chain was determined in a study of cytomegalovirus exposure and HLA in healthy donors (dated by TCRdb to about 2017). Background for the entire study: According to a later analysis, the 120 or so validation repertoires were produced on the same platform as the roughly 720 repertoires of the first cohort. The study aimed to test whether cataloging public T cell receptors could reveal signatures of past pathogen exposure. A separate validation cohort of some 130 different subjects was used in addition to the approximately 640-subject first cohort. High-throughput TCR immunosequencing, statistical association of individual TCRs with disease status, and machine learning were combined to predict cytomegalovirus infection status.

What the authors observed across the whole study: All 120 or so repertoires were used to score co-occurrence in the validation cohort in a later analysis, because that analysis had no HLA typing for the cohort. In vitro tests confirmed that a few of the cytomegalovirus-associated TCR beta chains recognize cytomegalovirus antigens. Subsequent analysis determined that TCRs grouped into clusters in the first cohort also showed a tendency toward co-occurrence across the roughly 130 validation repertoires, and 90% to 95% of cluster scores exceeded 0. The authors suggested that the approach could potentially be extended to other disease states and immunological phenotypes. The study gave a list of over 150 TCR beta chains associated with cytomegalovirus. Most TCR sequences were seen in very few donors, while some public TCRs were found in many individuals. In both the original and validation cohorts, the classifier was reported to diagnose cytomegalovirus status with high specificity and sensitivity.

Library construction relied on the immunoSEQ multiplex PCR assay. Processing in the source paper ran as follows. A statistical classification framework was developed to diagnose cytomegalovirus status using the catalog of TCR beta chain sequences. The clones in this table, taken by TCRdb from immuneACCESS, are in-frame only. Not every clone is retained; where verified, under half of the shortfall comes from an unresolved V gene, and the cause of the rest is unknown. V, J and clone size derive from that table, while D and trimming were established from the DNA sequence. This sample has 55,000 to 65,000 clones in its table, and 85% to 95% of those were observed once. Jointly, the top ten make up around 5.5% of the sample. Donors formed part of the validation cohort, which comprised 120 subjects and was distinct from the first cohort of roughly 600 subjects. Details on this clone: Its antigen is not yet known. No much larger clonotype is one base removed from it; base qualities were not supplied.

The germline V gene (reference sequence) supplies CDR1 LNHNV and CDR2 YYDKDF. The CDR3 goes from the cysteine to the phenylalanine over 17 residues. The sequence is cut down to CDR3 DNA, 51 bases in frame from base 1. The junction shows trimming of 3 bases on V and 6 bases on J, and the gene matches do not reach 16 bases of it. What was sequenced was PBMCs. The sequence came from a woman aged 18-29 years in good health and CMV-seropositive. The sequence is built from TRBV15 and TRBJ1-2; 7 bases in the junction line up with TRBD1. The CDR3 protein: CATSSYRDRSYRDGYTF. The DNA is TGTGCCACCAGCAGCTACCGGGACAGATCATATAGGGATGGCTACACCTTC.